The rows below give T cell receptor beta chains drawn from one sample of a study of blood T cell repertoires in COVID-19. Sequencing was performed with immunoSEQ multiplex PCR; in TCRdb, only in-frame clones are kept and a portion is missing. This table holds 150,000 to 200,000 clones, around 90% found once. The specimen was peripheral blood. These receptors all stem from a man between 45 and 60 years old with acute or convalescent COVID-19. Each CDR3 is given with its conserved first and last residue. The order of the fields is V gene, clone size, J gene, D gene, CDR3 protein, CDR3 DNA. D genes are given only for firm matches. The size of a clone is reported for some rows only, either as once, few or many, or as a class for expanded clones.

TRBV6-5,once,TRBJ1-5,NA,CASSYSQGNNQPQHF,TGTGCCAGCAGTTATAGTCAGGGAAATAATCAGCCCCAGCATTTT
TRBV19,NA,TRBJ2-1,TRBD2,CASSLRLAGNDNEQFF,TGTGCCAGTAGTCTTCGACTAGCGGGGAACGACAATGAGCAGTTCTTC
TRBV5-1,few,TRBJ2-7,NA,CASSLRQSYEQYF,TGCGCCAGCAGCTTGCGACAATCCTACGAGCAGTACTTC
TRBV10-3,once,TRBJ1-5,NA,CAISGQGVGPQHF,TGTGCCATCAGTGGGCAGGGCGTGGGTCCCCAGCATTTT
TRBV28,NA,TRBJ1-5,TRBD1,CASSLPGQGTPQHF,TGTGCCAGCAGTCTTCCGGGACAGGGAACGCCCCAGCATTTT
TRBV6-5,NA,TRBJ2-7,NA,CASIPGNTYEQYF,TGTGCCAGCATTCCGGGAAATACCTACGAGCAGTACTTC
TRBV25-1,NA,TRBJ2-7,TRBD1,CASSESRTGGRYEQYF,TGTGCCAGCAGTGAATCCCGGACAGGGGGTCGATACGAGCAGTACTTC
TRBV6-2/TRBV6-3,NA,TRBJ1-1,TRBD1,CASSYGDRDWPAFF,TGTGCCAGCAGTTACGGAGACAGGGATTGGCCAGCTTTCTTT
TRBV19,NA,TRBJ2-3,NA,CASRSVGPGGSTDTQYF,TGTGCCAGTCGTAGCGTCGGCCCCGGCGGGAGCACAGATACGCAGTATTTT
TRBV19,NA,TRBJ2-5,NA,CASSGAGWETQYF,TGTGCCAGTAGTGGGGCGGGATGGGAGACCCAGTACTTC